A selection of T cell receptor beta chains follows, all from one sample in a study of T cell responses to AZD1222 COVID-19 vaccine. The data were produced by immunoSEQ multiplex PCR, yet TCRdb's version contains in-frame clones alone and is incomplete. The sample has under 200,000 clones; about 87% are singletons. Sequenced here: peripheral blood, sampled on day 0 of MenACWY control vaccination. The receptors were sampled from an adult in good health. Each CDR3 is given with its conserved first and last residue. The D gene is left open where the match is weak. Rows may omit the clone size; those that give it use once, few, many or a size class.

v_call: TRBV7-2
d_call: NA
j_call: TRBJ1-5
cdr3_length: 13
clone_size: NA
cdr3_aa: CASSRPGGQPQHF
cdr3_nt: TGTGCCAGCAGCAGGCCAGGTGGTCAGCCCCAGCATTTT

v_call: TRBV5-1
d_call: TRBD2
j_call: TRBJ2-1
cdr3_length: 16
clone_size: NA
cdr3_aa: CASSVPGTSGSNEQFF
cdr3_nt: TGCGCCAGCAGCGTCCCCGGGACTAGCGGGAGCAATGAGCAGTTCTTC

v_call: TRBV5-1
d_call: TRBD1
j_call: TRBJ2-5
cdr3_length: 14
clone_size: NA
cdr3_aa: CASGTARGQETQYF
cdr3_nt: TGCGCCAGCGGGACAGCCCGAGGCCAAGAGACCCAGTACTTC

v_call: TRBV7-3
d_call: NA
j_call: TRBJ2-1
cdr3_length: 14
clone_size: NA
cdr3_aa: CASSLESGRNEQFF
cdr3_nt: TGTGCCAGCAGCTTAGAGTCAGGGAGGAATGAGCAGTTCTTC

v_call: TRBV5-8
d_call: TRBD2
j_call: TRBJ2-2
cdr3_length: 15
clone_size: NA
cdr3_aa: CASRKGLAITGELFF
cdr3_nt: TGTGCCAGCAGGAAGGGACTAGCGATCACCGGGGAGCTGTTTTTT

v_call: TRBV24-1
d_call: NA
j_call: TRBJ2-5
cdr3_length: 12
clone_size: few
cdr3_aa: CATSGKQETQYF
cdr3_nt: TGTGCCACCAGTGGTAAACAAGAGACCCAGTACTTC

v_call: TRBV7-9
d_call: TRBD1
j_call: TRBJ1-2
cdr3_length: 14
clone_size: few
cdr3_aa: CASRDGTGAYGYTF
cdr3_nt: TGTGCCAGCAGGGACGGGACAGGGGCCTATGGCTACACCTTC

v_call: TRBV6-5
d_call: TRBD2
j_call: TRBJ2-7
cdr3_length: 15
clone_size: once
cdr3_aa: CASSGSGGGSYEQYF
cdr3_nt: TGTGCCAGCAGCGGCAGCGGGGGAGGTTCCTACGAGCAGTACTTC

v_call: TRBV7-2
d_call: NA
j_call: TRBJ2-1
cdr3_length: 12
clone_size: NA
cdr3_aa: CASSVDIGEQFF
cdr3_nt: TGTGCCAGCAGCGTGGACATTGGTGAGCAGTTCTTC

v_call: TRBV28
d_call: TRBD1
j_call: TRBJ1-2
cdr3_length: 17
clone_size: NA
cdr3_aa: CASSTPSSGGVYYGYTF
cdr3_nt: TGTGCCAGCAGTACACCTTCCTCAGGGGGTGTCTACTATGGCTACACCTTC